Listed below are T cell receptor beta chains from one sample, sequenced in a study of human T cells and chemical hapten exposure. One entry per CDR3 protein, called by TCRdb with MiXCR from the RACE reads. The sample consists of some 110,000 distinct CDR3 sequences, roughly an eighth of them appearing once. Sequencing used whole blood, obtained in connection with sensitization to the hapten diphenylcyclopropenone (DPC). Receptors were obtained from a woman aged 50 to 65 with alopecia areata. Some clones in this sample may be carry-over from other donors' samples. Each CDR3 is given with its conserved first and last residue. Each record gives: J gene, V gene, CDR3 protein.

TRBJ1-2	TRBV6-5	CASSYSQRNYGYTF
TRBJ2-7	TRBV28	CASSPITGVDEQYF
TRBJ2-3	TRBV7-2	CASSRPGDTQYF
TRBJ2-7	TRBV18	CASTLKGDSYEQYF
TRBJ1-2	TRBV4-1	CASSQPGLYGYTF
TRBJ2-6	TRBV7-2	CASSTRDGYLGANVLTF
TRBJ2-1	TRBV20-1	CSAIRASGGQYNEQFF
TRBJ2-3	TRBV5-8	CASSSDREDTQYF
TRBJ2-7	TRBV28	CASSLYGPSSYEQYF
TRBJ2-7	TRBV12-3/TRBV12-4	CASSRGLVLYERYF
TRBJ2-5	TRBV7-8	CASSSGSGRETQYF
TRBJ2-2	TRBV18	CASSPSGRNTGELFF
TRBJ1-5	TRBV20-1	CSARGQSNQPQHF
TRBJ2-7	TRBV18	CASSNGLNSYEQYF
TRBJ2-5	TRBV3-1	CASSQGYLGETQYF
TRBJ2-1	TRBV2	CASTLLLNEQFF
TRBJ2-5	TRBV14	CASSPGWLEGETQYF
TRBJ1-2	TRBV27	CASAAGDLRDLYGYTF
TRBJ2-1	TRBV2	CASSEEGQLVSYNEQFF
TRBJ1-2	TRBV7-9	CASSSNAGDYGYTF
TRBJ1-3	TRBV3-1	CASSQELRIGNTIYF
TRBJ1-1	TRBV18	CASSPGGGGWKTEAFF
TRBJ1-6	TRBV4-2	CASNQAGTSLSPLHF
TRBJ2-2	TRBV6-2/TRBV6-3	CASSYARVHTGELIF
TRBJ2-3	TRBV4-1	CASSQRGQGSTDTQYF
TRBJ2-7	TRBV4-1	CASSQDEDEVGEQYF
TRBJ2-4	TRBV15	CATSRDYRSGYGNIQYF
TRBJ1-5	TRBV7-9	CASSRGGKAFSKEPQHF
TRBJ1-5	TRBV12-3/TRBV12-4	CASSSLLGYQPQHF
TRBJ1-6	TRBV11-2	CASSYTAGTGSSPLHF
TRBJ1-1	TRBV28	CASHQGSHTEAFF
TRBJ2-1	TRBV19	CASTWGPYNEQFF
TRBJ2-5	TRBV12-3/TRBV12-4	CASSHPGPRDQETQYF
TRBJ2-7	TRBV6-5	CASSYASGTTEQYF
TRBJ1-6	TRBV6-6	CASSYSGHRDSPLHF
TRBJ2-6	TRBV20-1	CSAQSGANVLTF